What follows are 19 T cell receptor beta chains derived from one specimen sequenced in a study of T cell responses to AZD1222 COVID-19 vaccine. Assay used: immunoSEQ multiplex PCR; TCRdb lists only in-frame clones, some missing. The data show over 150,000 clones, roughly 93% seen once. Sequenced here: peripheral blood, sampled 28 days after the second dose of the MenACWY control vaccine. The receptor source for this set is an adult who received the MenACWY meningococcal vaccine as a control.

Here the CDR3 DNA reads TGTGCCAGCACCGCCATTAGCTCCTATAATTCACCCCTCCACTTT. Translation: CASTAISSYNSPLHF. The V and J genes are TRBV2 and TRBJ1-6; D is unclear. V shed 7 bases and J shed 0 bases, with 10 bases lying between them. The CDR3 totals 15 residues. The germline gives CDR1 SNHLY, CDR2 FYNNEI.

The CDR3 DNA follows: TGTGCCAGCGAAAAGATAAGGGGTTCCTACGAGCAGTACTTC. Amino acid sequence: CASEKIRGSYEQYF. The rearrangement joins TRBV5-5 to TRBJ2-7; D perhaps matches TRBD1 (5 bases). The CDR3 loop spans 14 amino acids. The V end was cut by 7 bases, the J end by 1 base, with 15 bases between. Germline values: CDR1 SGHKS, CDR2 YYEKEE (reference sequence). Full variable domain (outside the CDR3, taken from reference TRBV5-5 and TRBJ2-7): DAGVTQSPTHLIKTRGQQVTLRCSPISGHKSVSWYQQVLGQGPQFIFQYYEKEERGRGNFPDRFSARQFPNYSSELNVNALLLGDSALYLCASEKIRGSYEQYFGPGTRLTVT.

CDR3 in DNA: TGTGCCAGCTCATCGACTCACACAGATACGCAGTATTTT. Its protein is CASSSTHTDTQYF. The chain combines TRBV18 with TRBJ2-3; D unresolved. CDR3 length: 13 amino acids. Germline V gives CDR1 KGHSH, CDR2 LQKENI. V lost 5 bases and J lost 2, with 8 bases in between.

This clone was seen only once. V and J are TRBV30 and TRBJ2-2; a possible D gene is TRBD1 (6 bases). This CDR3 region has 14 residues. V lost 3 bases and J 6 bases, leaving 14 bases between the germline ends. The V gene's germline CDR1 is GTSNPN and CDR2 SVGIG (reference sequence). DNA for the CDR3: TGTGCCTGGAGAAACCAGGGGTGGGCCGGGGAGCTGTTTTTT. Translated: CAWRNQGWAGELFF.

The chain uses TRBV2 and TRBJ1-2, with TRBD1 matching 7 bases. With V trimmed by 2 bases and J by 4 bases, 7 bases remained unmatched. The CDR3 is made up of 15 amino acids. Germline V lookup: CDR1 SNHLY, CDR2 FYNNEI. This chain's CDR3 is CASSETQGVGYGYTF. The CDR3 region has the DNA TGTGCCAGCAGTGAAACCCAGGGGGTCGGCTATGGCTACACCTTC.

The V gene is TRBV6-1, the J gene TRBJ1-5; D not resolved. Between the trimmed V and J ends, which lost 2 bases and 1 base, there was a span of 6 bases. The V gene's germline CDR1 is MNHNS and CDR2 SASEGT. The CDR3 totals 14 residues. The CDR3 region is CASSEWQSNQPQHF. The CDR3 DNA is TGTGCCAGCAGTGAATGGCAAAGCAATCAGCCCCAGCATTTT.

The chain recombines TRBV18 with TRBJ1-4; D is possibly TRBD1 (6 bases). This CDR3 contains 14 residues. Deletions cut 1 base from V and 4 bases from J, with 7 bases between. CDR1 is KGHSH, CDR2 LQKENI, per germline. The CDR3 nucleotides are TGTGCCAGCTCACCACAGGGGGATAATGAAAAACTGTTTTTT. It is translated as CASSPQGDNEKLFF. Filled out from reference TRBV18 and TRBJ1-4, the complete variable domain reads NAGVMQNPRHLVRRRGQEARLRCSPMKGHSHVYWYRQLPEEGLKFMVYLQKENIIDESGMPKERFSAEFPKEGPSILRIQQVVRGDSAAYFCASSPQGDNEKLFFGSGTQLSVL.

This chain connects TRBV28 to TRBJ1-2, with a weak D call TRBD1 (5 bases). CDR3 length equals 13 residues. CDR1 MDHEN and CDR2 SYDVKM come from the germline V gene. V lost 7 bases and J 5 bases, leaving 14 bases between the germline ends. The CDR3, as DNA: TGTGCCAGCACCCCCGCAGGGTTTTATGGCTACACCTTC. Its protein product is CASTPAGFYGYTF.

The chain couples TRBV30 to TRBJ2-5; a weak D match, TRBD1 (6 bases). CDR3 length: 13 amino acids. CDR1 and CDR2 from the germline V gene are GTSNPN and SVGIG (reference sequence). V gave up 4 bases and J gave up 4 bases, with 13 bases separating them. Here the CDR3 DNA reads TGTGCCTGGAAGGGGATCAGGGGAGAGACCCAGTACTTC. It codes for CAWKGIRGETQYF.

The CDR3 coding sequence is TGTGCCAGCGGGAGGACAATCATTGAAGCTTTCTTT. Its protein is CASGRTIIEAFF. The chain uses TRBV12-3 or TRBV12-4 and TRBJ1-1; perhaps TRBD1 as D (5 bases). Deletions cut 8 bases from V and 7 bases from J, with 14 bases between. The CDR3 sequence is 12 residues long.

The chain carries TRBV5-6 and TRBJ1-2; D is unresolved. The germline V gene has CDR1 SGHDT and CDR2 YYEEEE. CDR3 length: 14 residues. Deletions cut 0 bases from V and 2 bases from J, with 8 bases between. The DNA of the CDR3 is TGTGCCAGCAGCTTGGATAGGGCAAACTATGGCTACACCTTC. Its translation: CASSLDRANYGYTF.

This clone appeared a single time. The chain links TRBV7-2 to TRBJ2-1; 9 nucleotides align to TRBD2. The CDR3 has 15 residues. Germline V lookup: CDR1 SGHTA, CDR2 FQGNSA. The V segment lost 3 bases and the J segment 4 bases; nucleotides outside the gene matches: 4. DNA of the CDR3: TGTGCCAGCAGCTTCGCGGCGGGGGGGTACAATGAGCAGTTCTTC. Its protein product is CASSFAAGGYNEQFF.

The chain recombines TRBV19 with TRBJ1-5, with D unclear. V lost 1 base and J lost 6, with 13 bases in between. Germline V gives CDR1 LNHDA, CDR2 SQIVND (reference sequence). The CDR3 consists of 15 residues. CDR3: CASSIGEGGGQPQHF. For the CDR3, the DNA is TGTGCCAGTAGTATAGGTGAGGGAGGAGGTCAGCCCCAGCATTTT.

The chain joins TRBV5-5 to TRBJ2-1, with D perhaps assigned TRBD1 or TRBD2 (5 bases each). CDR1 is SGHKS and CDR2 is YYEKEE in the germline V gene (reference sequence). The ends were cut back, 7 bases at V and 0 bases at J, with 14 bases in the middle. The CDR3 sequence is 15 residues long. This CDR3 reads CASRTGPSSYNEQFF. The CDR3 DNA is TGTGCCAGCCGGACGGGACCCAGCTCCTACAATGAGCAGTTCTTC. The whole variable domain, filled in from reference TRBV5-5 and TRBJ2-1, reads DAGVTQSPTHLIKTRGQQVTLRCSPISGHKSVSWYQQVLGQGPQFIFQYYEKEERGRGNFPDRFSARQFPNYSSELNVNALLLGDSALYLCASRTGPSSYNEQFFGPGTRLTVL.

CDR3 loop: CASKSSTRSGNTIYF. Written as DNA, the CDR3 is TGTGCCAGCAAATCCTCGACTCGATCTGGAAACACCATATATTTT. This sequence joins TRBV2 and TRBJ1-3; no clear D gene. The CDR3 sequence is 15 residues long. The ends were cut back, 7 bases at V and 1 base at J, with 14 bases in the middle. Germline loops: CDR1 SNHLY, CDR2 FYNNEI.

The V gene is TRBV28, the J gene TRBJ1-3, with D possibly being TRBD1 (6 bases). The CDR3 is made up of 13 amino acids. Between the trimmed V and J ends, which lost 10 bases and 16 bases, there was a span of 26 bases. The V gene's germline CDR1 is MDHEN and CDR2 SYDVKM. The CDR3 nucleotides are TGTGCCACCTTCGGGGGGGCAGGGAGATATGTGTATTTT. It translates to CATFGGAGRYVYF.

The chain recombines TRBV3-1 (or the pseudogene TRBV3-2) with TRBJ2-5, with unresolved D. CDR1 LGHDT and CDR2 YNNKEL come from the germline V gene (reference sequence). The CDR3 is 10 residues long. V gave up 9 bases and J gave up 5 bases, with 7 bases separating them. CDR3 bases: TGTGCCAGTGGGCGGGAGACCCAGTACTTC. Translating gives CASGRETQYF.

Of note for this clone: The same CDR3 is also encoded by other DNA sequences in this sample. This rearrangement joins TRBV24-1 to TRBJ1-4; 10 bases are a match to TRBD1. V dropped 7 bases and J dropped 7; count of bases not matched to a gene: 8. The CDR3 spans 15 residues. Germline loops: CDR1 KGHDR, CDR2 SFDVKD. The DNA of the CDR3 is TGTGCCACCAGCGACACGGGACAGGGGAGTGAAAAACTGTTTTTT. It codes for CATSDTGQGSEKLFF.

This clone came up a few times. J is TRBJ1-1 and V is TRBV7-2, with D possibly matching TRBD1 (6 bases). Germline lookup yields CDR1 SGHTA and CDR2 FQGNSA. Trimming took 1 base from V and 10 from J, leaving 13 bases between them. The length of the CDR3 is 13 residues. The CDR3 spells CASSLEDSFRAFF. CDR3 sequence (DNA): TGTGCCAGCAGCTTAGAGGACAGTTTTAGAGCTTTCTTT.